A selection of T cell receptor beta chains follows, all from one sample in a study of siplizumab effects on memory and regulatory T cells. This table comes from immunoSEQ multiplex PCR, and its TCRdb copy is limited to in-frame clones, with some not included. This sample has roughly 60,000 clones, with roughly 96% found just once. Sequencing was performed on naive CD8+ T cells sorted from blood. These receptors all stem from a human donor in good health. CDR3s include the opening cysteine and the closing phenylalanine or tryptophan. Fields, in order: V gene, J gene, CDR3 protein.

>TRBV7-6|TRBJ2-7
CASGNPGDSREQYF
>TRBV5-4|TRBJ2-1
CASSSGTGINEQFF
>TRBV25-1|TRBJ2-5
CASSVPARLGQETQYF
>TRBV4-1|TRBJ1-1
CASSHPGTGTEAFF
>TRBV19|TRBJ2-1
CASKNSGGASEQFF
>TRBV11-3|TRBJ1-2
CASTREAYGYTF
>TRBV19|TRBJ1-3
CASGQGSGNTIYF
>TRBV20-1|TRBJ1-4
CSALNEKLFF
>TRBV5-4|TRBJ1-3
CASSWGTGVGNTIYF
>TRBV19|TRBJ2-1
CASIPSTGLGEQFF
>TRBV9|TRBJ2-2
CASSVERGGPTGELFF
>TRBV10-2|TRBJ2-7
CASSSGTPGIYEQYF
>TRBV29-1|TRBJ1-1
CSVPQGSAEAFF
>TRBV4-1|TRBJ2-1
CASSQQEGSGNYNEQFF
>TRBV6-4|TRBJ1-2
CASSGRAGGEYGYTF
>TRBV9|TRBJ1-1
CASSAHASTALNTEAFF
>TRBV2|TRBJ2-7
CATGGIRDRGFEQYF
>TRBV19|TRBJ2-7
CASSASTGLIEQYF
>TRBV19|TRBJ1-1
CASSIGGAEAFF
>TRBV6-5|TRBJ2-1
CASSSTGGWEQFF
>TRBV30|TRBJ2-7
CAWSESVGGYEQYF
>TRBV9|TRBJ2-1
CASSASGGTTNEQFF
>TRBV21-1|TRBJ2-7
CASSPGPGQGDYEQYF
>TRBV4-1|TRBJ1-1
CASSQVGQAEAFF